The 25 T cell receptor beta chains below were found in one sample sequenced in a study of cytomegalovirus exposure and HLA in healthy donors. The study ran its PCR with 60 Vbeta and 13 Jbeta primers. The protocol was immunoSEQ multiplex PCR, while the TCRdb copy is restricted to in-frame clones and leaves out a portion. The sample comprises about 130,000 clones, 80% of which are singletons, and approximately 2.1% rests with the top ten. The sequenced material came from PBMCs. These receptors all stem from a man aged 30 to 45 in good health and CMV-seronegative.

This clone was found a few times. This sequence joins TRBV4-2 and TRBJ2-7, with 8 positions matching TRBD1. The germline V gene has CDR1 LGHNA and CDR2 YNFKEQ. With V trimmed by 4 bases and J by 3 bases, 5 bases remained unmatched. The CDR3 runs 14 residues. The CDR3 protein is CASSPGTGLYEQYF. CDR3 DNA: TGTGCCAGCAGCCCAGGGACAGGCCTCTACGAGCAGTACTTC.

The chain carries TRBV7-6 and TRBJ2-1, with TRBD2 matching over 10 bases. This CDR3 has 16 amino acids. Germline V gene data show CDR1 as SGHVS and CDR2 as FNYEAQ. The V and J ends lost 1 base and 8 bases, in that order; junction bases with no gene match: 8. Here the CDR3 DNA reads TGTGCCAGCAGCTTAGAGGTAGCGGGAGGATATCATGAGCAGTTCTTC. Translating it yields CASSLEVAGGYHEQFF.

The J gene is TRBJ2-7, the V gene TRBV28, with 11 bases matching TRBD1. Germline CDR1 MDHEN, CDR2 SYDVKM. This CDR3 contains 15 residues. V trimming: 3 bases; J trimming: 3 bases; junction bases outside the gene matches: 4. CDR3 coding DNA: TGTGCCAGCAGTTTTGGGACAGGGGGGTACTACGAGCAGTACTTC. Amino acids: CASSFGTGGYYEQYF.

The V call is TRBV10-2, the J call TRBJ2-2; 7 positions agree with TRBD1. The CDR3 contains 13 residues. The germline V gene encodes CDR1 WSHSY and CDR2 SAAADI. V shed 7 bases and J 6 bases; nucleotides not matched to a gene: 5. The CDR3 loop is CASIPQGAGELFF. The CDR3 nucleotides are TGCGCCAGCATCCCTCAGGGGGCCGGGGAGCTGTTTTTT.

CDR3 amino acids: CASSGTVNTEAFF. The CDR3 DNA reads as TGTGCCAGCTCCGGGACAGTGAACACTGAAGCTTTCTTT. The chain carries TRBV2 and TRBJ1-1; 7 nucleotides line up with TRBD1. Losses at the gene ends were 8 bases for V and 0 bases for J; bases not matched to a gene: 3. The germline CDR1 and CDR2 sequences are SNHLY and FYNNEI. The CDR3 covers 13 residues.

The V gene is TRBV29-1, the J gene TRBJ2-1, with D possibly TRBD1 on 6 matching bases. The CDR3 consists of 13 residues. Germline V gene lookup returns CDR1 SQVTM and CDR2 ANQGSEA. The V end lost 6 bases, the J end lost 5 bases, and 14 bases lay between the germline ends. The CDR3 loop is CSVGGGGNNEQFF. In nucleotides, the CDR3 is TGCAGCGTAGGGGGTGGCGGAAACAATGAGCAGTTCTTC.

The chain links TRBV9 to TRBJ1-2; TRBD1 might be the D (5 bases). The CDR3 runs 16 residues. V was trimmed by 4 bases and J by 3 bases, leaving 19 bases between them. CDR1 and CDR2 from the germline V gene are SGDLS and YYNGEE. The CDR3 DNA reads TGTGCCAGCAGCCTCTCGACAGCCGTACCCCACTATGGCTACACCTTC. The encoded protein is CASSLSTAVPHYGYTF.

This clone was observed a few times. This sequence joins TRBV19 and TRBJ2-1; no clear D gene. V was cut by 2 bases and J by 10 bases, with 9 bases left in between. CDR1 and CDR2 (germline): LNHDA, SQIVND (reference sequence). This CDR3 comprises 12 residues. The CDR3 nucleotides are TGTGCCAGTAGTATAAGCGACCGGGAGCAGTTCTTC. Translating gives CASSISDREQFF.

The DNA for the CDR3 is TGTGCCAGCAGTTCCGCGGGGCTGAACACTGAAGCTTTCTTT. Translated, it gives CASSSAGLNTEAFF. The V and J genes are TRBV28 and TRBJ1-1; D may be TRBD1 (5 bases). CDR3 size: 14 residues. V was trimmed by 4 bases and J by 0 bases, leaving 9 bases between them. CDR1 MDHEN and CDR2 SYDVKM come from the germline V gene.

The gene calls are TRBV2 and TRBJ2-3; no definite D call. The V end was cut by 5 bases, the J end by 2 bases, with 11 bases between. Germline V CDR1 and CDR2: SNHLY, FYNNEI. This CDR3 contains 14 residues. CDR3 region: CASSPIRDTDTQYF. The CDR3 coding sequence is TGTGCCAGCAGTCCCATTAGAGACACAGATACGCAGTATTTT. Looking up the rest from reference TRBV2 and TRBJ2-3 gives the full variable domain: EPEVTQTPSHQVTQMGQEVILRCVPISNHLYFYWYRQILGQKVEFLVSFYNNEISEKSEIFDDQFSVERPDGSNFTLKIRSTKLEDSAMYFCASSPIRDTDTQYFGPGTRLTVL.

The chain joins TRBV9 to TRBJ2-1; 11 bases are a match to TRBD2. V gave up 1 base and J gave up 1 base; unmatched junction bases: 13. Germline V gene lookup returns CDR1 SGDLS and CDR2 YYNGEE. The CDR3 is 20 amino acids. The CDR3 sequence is CASSVREGLAGGRSYNEQFF. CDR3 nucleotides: TGTGCCAGCAGCGTAAGGGAGGGGCTAGCGGGAGGCAGGTCCTACAATGAGCAGTTCTTC.

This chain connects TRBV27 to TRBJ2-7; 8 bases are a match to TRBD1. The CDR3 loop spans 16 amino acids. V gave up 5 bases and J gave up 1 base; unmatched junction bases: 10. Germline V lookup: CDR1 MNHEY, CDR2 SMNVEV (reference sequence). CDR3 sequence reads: CASSPSQGAISYEQYF. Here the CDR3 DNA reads TGTGCCAGCAGTCCATCCCAGGGGGCAATATCCTACGAGCAGTACTTC.

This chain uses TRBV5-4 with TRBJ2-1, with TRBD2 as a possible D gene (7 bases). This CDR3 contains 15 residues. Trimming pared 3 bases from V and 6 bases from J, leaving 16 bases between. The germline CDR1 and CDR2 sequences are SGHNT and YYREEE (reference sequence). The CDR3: CASSSVGGGRNEQFF. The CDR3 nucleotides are TGTGCCAGCAGCTCCGTAGGGGGAGGGCGCAATGAGCAGTTCTTC.

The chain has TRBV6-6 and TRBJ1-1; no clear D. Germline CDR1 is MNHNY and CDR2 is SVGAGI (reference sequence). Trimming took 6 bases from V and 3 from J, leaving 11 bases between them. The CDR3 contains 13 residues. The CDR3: CASSSQVYTEAFF. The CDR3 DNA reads TGTGCCAGCAGCTCCCAGGTATACACTGAAGCTTTCTTT.

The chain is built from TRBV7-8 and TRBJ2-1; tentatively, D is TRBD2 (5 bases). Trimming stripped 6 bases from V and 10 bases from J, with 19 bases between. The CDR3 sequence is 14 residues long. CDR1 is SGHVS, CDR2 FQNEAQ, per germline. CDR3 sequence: CASSLQSVPGEQFF. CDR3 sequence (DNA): TGTGCCAGCAGTCTTCAGTCCGTCCCGGGAGAGCAGTTCTTC.

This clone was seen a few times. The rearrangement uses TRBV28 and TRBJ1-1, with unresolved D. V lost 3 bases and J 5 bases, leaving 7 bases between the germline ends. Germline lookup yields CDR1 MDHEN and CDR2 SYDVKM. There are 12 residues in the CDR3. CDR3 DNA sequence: TGTGCCAGCAGTTTCGCGGGGACTGAAGCTTTCTTT. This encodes CASSFAGTEAFF. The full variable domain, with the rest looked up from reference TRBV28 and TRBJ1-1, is DVKVTQSSRYLVKRTGEKVFLECVQDMDHENMFWYRQDPGLGLRLIYFSYDVKMKEKGDIPEGYSVSREKKERFSLILESASTNQTSMYLCASSFAGTEAFFGQGTRLTVV.

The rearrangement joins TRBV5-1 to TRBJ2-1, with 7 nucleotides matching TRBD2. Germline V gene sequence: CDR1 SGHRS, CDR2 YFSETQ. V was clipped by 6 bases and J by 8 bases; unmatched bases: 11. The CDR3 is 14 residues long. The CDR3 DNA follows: TGCGCCAGCAACCGGGGCGGGAGTTCCGATGAGCAGTTCTTC. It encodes CASNRGGSSDEQFF.

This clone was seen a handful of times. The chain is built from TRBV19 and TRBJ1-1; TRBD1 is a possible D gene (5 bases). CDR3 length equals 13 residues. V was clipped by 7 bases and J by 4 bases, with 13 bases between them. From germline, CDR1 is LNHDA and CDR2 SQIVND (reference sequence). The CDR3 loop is CASNRQGSTEAFF. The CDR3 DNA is TGTGCCAGTAATCGGCAGGGTAGCACTGAAGCTTTCTTT.

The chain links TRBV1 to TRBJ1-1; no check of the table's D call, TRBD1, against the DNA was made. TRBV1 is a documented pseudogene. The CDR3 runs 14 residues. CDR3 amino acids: CTSSRAQGNTEAFF. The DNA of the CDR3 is TGCACCAGCAGCCGTGCCCAGGGGAACACTGAAGCTTTCTTT.

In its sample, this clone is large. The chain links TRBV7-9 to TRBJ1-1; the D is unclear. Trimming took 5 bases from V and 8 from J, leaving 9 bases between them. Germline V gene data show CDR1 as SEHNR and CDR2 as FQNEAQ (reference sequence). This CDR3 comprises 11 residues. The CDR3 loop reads CASSRGREAFF. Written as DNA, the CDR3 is TGTGCCAGCAGCCGAGGGCGAGAAGCTTTCTTT.

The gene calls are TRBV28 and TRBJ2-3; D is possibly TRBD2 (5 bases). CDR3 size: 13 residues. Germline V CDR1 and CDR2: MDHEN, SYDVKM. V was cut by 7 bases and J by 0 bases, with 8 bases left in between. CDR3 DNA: TGTGCCAGCACCGGCGGGAGCACAGATACGCAGTATTTT. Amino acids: CASTGGSTDTQYF.

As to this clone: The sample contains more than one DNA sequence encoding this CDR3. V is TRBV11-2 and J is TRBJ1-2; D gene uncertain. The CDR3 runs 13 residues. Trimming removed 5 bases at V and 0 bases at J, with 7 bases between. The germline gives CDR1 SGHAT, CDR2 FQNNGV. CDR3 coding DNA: TGTGCCAGCAGCCTGAGGGCTAACTATGGCTACACCTTC. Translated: CASSLRANYGYTF.

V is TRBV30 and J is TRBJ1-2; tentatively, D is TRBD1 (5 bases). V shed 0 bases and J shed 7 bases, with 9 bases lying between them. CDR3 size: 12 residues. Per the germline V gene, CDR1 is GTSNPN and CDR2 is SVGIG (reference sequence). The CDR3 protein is CAWSVQGGGYTF. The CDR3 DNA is TGTGCCTGGAGTGTTCAGGGTGGTGGCTACACCTTC.

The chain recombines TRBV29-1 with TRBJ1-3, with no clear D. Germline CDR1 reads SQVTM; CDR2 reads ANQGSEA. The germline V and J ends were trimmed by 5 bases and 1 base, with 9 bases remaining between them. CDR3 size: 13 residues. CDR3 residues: CSVSTGSGNTIYF. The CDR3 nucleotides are TGCAGCGTTTCCACGGGGTCTGGAAACACCATATATTTT.

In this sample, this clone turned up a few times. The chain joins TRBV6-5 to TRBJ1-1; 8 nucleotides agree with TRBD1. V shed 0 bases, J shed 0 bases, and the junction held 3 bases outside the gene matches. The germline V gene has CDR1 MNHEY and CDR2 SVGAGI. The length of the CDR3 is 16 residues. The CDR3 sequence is CASSYSRTGLNTEAFF. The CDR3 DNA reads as TGTGCCAGCAGTTACTCAAGGACAGGGTTGAACACTGAAGCTTTCTTT.